The entry that follows covers one TCR beta chain sequence. This sample is part of a study of blood T cell repertoires in COVID-19. Participants came from around 25 US areas, aged roughly 18 to 89 years. Donors were grouped by their self-reported clinical history. The CDR3 has 15 amino acids. V was pared by 2 bases and J by 7 bases, with 8 bases of the junction left unmatched. Germline loops: CDR1 LNHDA, CDR2 SQIVND (reference sequence). Under the authors' procedure: Cell counts per sample came from amplifying reference gene primers. Using immunoSEQ multiplex PCR, the repertoire was profiled, and TCRdb retains in-frame clones only, with some absent. V and J calls and clone size are those listed in that table; D and trimming were worked out from the DNA. This sample carries 210,000 or so clones, about 86% of them seen once, and the ten largest clones take around 8.9%.

Sequenced material: PBMCs or T cells enriched from blood (not recorded which). The rearrangement uses TRBV19 and TRBJ2-1; 7 bases map to TRBD1. This receptor was obtained from a woman aged 45-60 years with acute COVID-19. CDR3 DNA sequence: TGTGCCAGTAGTATAAGGCAGGGGGTTAGAAATGAGCAGTTCTTC. This gives the protein CASSIRQGVRNEQFF. The complete variable domain, with remaining parts taken from reference TRBV19 and TRBJ2-1, reads DGGITQSPKYLFRKEGQNVTLSCEQNLNHDAMYWYRQDPGQGLRLIYYSQIVNDFQKGDIAEGYSVSREKKESFPLTVTSAQKNPTAFYLCASSIRQGVRNEQFFGPGTRLTVL.